This section outlines one TCR beta chain sequence together with its context. Its antigen target is currently unknown. No quality values exist for individual bases; no much larger clone is one base distant. In Seattle, one collaborating source enrolled patients while the infection was active and tracked those patients longitudinally over the course of disease. The collaborating institutions used their own protocols to collect whole blood in K2EDTA tubes. For TCRbeta analysis, collaborators shipped samples as frozen whole blood, isolated PBMCs, or DNA extracted from either of those sample types. This record comes from a study of blood T cell repertoires in COVID-19 (TCRdb year 2020). Regarding the research as a whole: Collaborator samples came from the United States, Italy and Spain and covered acute and convalescent phases of COVID-19. Nearly every sample came with metadata listing a de-identified subject ID, COVID-19 status, age in years and sex. Where available, HLA class I and class II types were taken from metadata supplied by the sample provider and were not determined by assay-based typing. The repertoires were released in a freely available public database intended as a resource for research on the immune response to SARS-CoV-2. The material from the prospective study consisted of cDNA or gDNA derived from T cells, B-cell-depleted T cells, or PBMCs. The samples were drawn from two sources: the first 160 participants of the ongoing ImmuneRACE study, and 1,000 to 1,500 subjects contributed by 6 global collaborators. The dataset comprised deeply sampled blood TCRbeta repertoires from subjects exposed to, actively infected with, or recovered from COVID-19.

There are 12 amino acids in the CDR3, from cysteine to phenylalanine inclusive. Only the CDR3 DNA stays, 36 bases, in frame from base 1. The germline V gene provides CDR1 MNHNS and CDR2 SASEGT. Relative to germline, V is 9 bases shorter and J is 0 bases shorter, with 8 bases between their ends. TCRbeta CDR3 regions were amplified from genomic DNA using the immunoSEQ Assay, a bias-controlled multiplex PCR. The source study handled its data this way. Nucleated cell counts per sample were estimated from amplification of reference gene primers within the assay. To quantify the absolute abundance of each unique TCRbeta CDR3 rearrangement, sequence reads were collapsed and filtered. For each sample, productive Simpson clonality was calculated by taking the square root of Simpson's diversity index across productive rearrangements. TCRdb's version of the immuneACCESS table is confined to in-frame rearrangements and falls short of the full clone set. An unresolved V gene accounts for under half of the shortfall where checked; the remainder is of unknown origin. V, J and clone size are those of that table, while D and trimming were read from the DNA. Within this sample are a few hundred thousand clones, with 86% of them counted one time only. The ten largest clones take up 10% to 15% of the sample.

Findings and caveats that apply to the study as a whole: Clinical and demographic metadata were provided uncurated, with the amount varying by source and participant.

The V and J segments used are TRBV6-1 and TRBJ2-5; a confident D gene designation cannot be given. The material sequenced was peripheral blood. This sequence originates from an older woman with COVID-19, enrolled during active disease. The DNA is as follows: TGTGCCAGTCAGGAATACCAAGAGACCCAGTACTTC. The resulting protein is CASQEYQETQYF.